This T cell receptor (beta chain) was obtained from a study of blood T cells in healthy people across ages. Study results and limitations: Greater diversity and more naive CD4+ cells were seen in long-lived donors than in aged donors.

The use of a sample-barcoded 5' primer and a J-beta primer mix characterized a second PCR of 7 to 11 cycles. MiXCR, applied by TCRdb to the 5' RACE reads, yields one record per CDR3 protein. The sample includes some 1.5 million distinct CDR3 sequences, 28% of them seen just once. On this clonotype itself: What it binds is unknown.

Sequencing was done on a sample of blood. This TCR derives from a woman aged 25-40 years in good health.

This chain's CDR3 is CASTPVLIGTGGARSGGYTF. The CDR3, as DNA: TGCGCCAGCACCCCCGTTTTGATCGGGACAGGGGGAGCCCGAAGTGGTGGCTACACCTTC. The chain carries TRBV4-3 and TRBJ1-2; TRBD1 aligns across 11 bases. CDR1 LGHNA and CDR2 YSLEER come from the germline V gene. The CDR3 has 20 amino acids. Unmatched junction bases numbered 26, after V lost 7 bases and J lost 7 bases.